A selection of T cell receptor beta chains follows, all from one sample in a study of neurological immune-mediated disorders. TCRdb processed the 5' RACE reads anew with MiXCR; each CDR3 protein has one entry. This sample has about 48,000 distinct CDR3 sequences, with about 2% found just once. Source material: PBMCs. These receptors all come from a woman aged 35 to 49 with multiple sclerosis. Both conserved end residues are part of each CDR3. The D gene is left open where the match is weak. Expanded clones get a size class; other rows say once, few or many, or leave the size out.

abundance: many; v_gene: TRBV5-1; d_gene: .; j_gene: TRBJ1-5; CDR3aa: CASSPGYDNQPQHF; CDR3nt: TGCGCCAGCAGCCCAGGGTATGACAATCAGCCCCAGCATTTT
abundance: many; v_gene: TRBV10-2; d_gene: TRBD2; j_gene: TRBJ2-7; CDR3aa: CASSDLAGAHYEQYF; CDR3nt: TGCGCCAGCAGTGATCTAGCGGGGGCCCACTACGAGCAGTACTTC
abundance: many; v_gene: TRBV5-1; d_gene: TRBD1; j_gene: TRBJ1-3; CDR3aa: CASSLVGTGGPLSGNTIYF; CDR3nt: TGCGCCAGCAGCTTGGTCGGGACAGGGGGCCCGCTCTCTGGAAACACCATATATTTT
abundance: many; v_gene: TRBV14; d_gene: .; j_gene: TRBJ1-1; CDR3aa: CASGDTNTEAFF; CDR3nt: TGTGCCAGCGGGGACACGAACACTGAAGCTTTCTTT
abundance: .; v_gene: TRBV11-2; d_gene: TRBD1; j_gene: TRBJ1-2; CDR3aa: CASSLGLRGRVYGYTF; CDR3nt: TGTGCCAGCAGCTTAGGCCTGAGGGGGCGCGTCTATGGCTACACCTTC
abundance: many; v_gene: TRBV14; d_gene: .; j_gene: TRBJ1-5; CDR3aa: CASSQDYLQPQHF; CDR3nt: TGTGCCAGCAGCCAAGATTACCTTCAGCCCCAGCATTTT
abundance: many; v_gene: TRBV7-2; d_gene: .; j_gene: TRBJ2-2; CDR3aa: CASSLEAQNTGELFF; CDR3nt: TGTGCCAGCAGCTTAGAAGCTCAGAACACCGGGGAGCTGTTTTTT
abundance: many; v_gene: TRBV5-1; d_gene: TRBD1; j_gene: TRBJ1-1; CDR3aa: CASSLYRDSRFSNTEAFF; CDR3nt: TGCGCCAGCAGCTTATACCGGGACAGTCGCTTTTCGAACACTGAAGCTTTCTTT
abundance: many; v_gene: TRBV20-1; d_gene: .; j_gene: TRBJ1-1; CDR3aa: CSANGGLKNTEAFF; CDR3nt: TGCAGTGCCAACGGAGGACTGAAGAACACTGAAGCTTTCTTT
abundance: many; v_gene: TRBV10-3; d_gene: .; j_gene: TRBJ1-5; CDR3aa: CASRVFSNQPQHF; CDR3nt: TGTGCCAGCAGGGTTTTTAGCAATCAGCCCCAGCATTTT
abundance: many; v_gene: TRBV10-3; d_gene: TRBD1; j_gene: TRBJ1-2; CDR3aa: CAISIDLGQEDDGYTF; CDR3nt: TGTGCCATCAGTATAGACCTTGGACAGGAAGACGATGGCTACACCTTC
abundance: many; v_gene: TRBV5-1; d_gene: .; j_gene: TRBJ2-7; CDR3aa: CASSLVDGGLEQYF; CDR3nt: TGCGCCAGCAGCTTGGTGGACGGTGGATTAGAGCAGTACTTC
abundance: .; v_gene: TRBV19; d_gene: .; j_gene: TRBJ2-1; CDR3aa: CASIGRAGDEQFF; CDR3nt: TGTGCCAGTATAGGCCGCGCGGGTGATGAGCAGTTCTTC
abundance: .; v_gene: TRBV5-6; d_gene: .; j_gene: TRBJ2-1; CDR3aa: CASSLAMGGNEQFF; CDR3nt: TGTGCCAGCAGCTTGGCAATGGGGGGCAATGAGCAGTTCTTC
abundance: many; v_gene: TRBV20-1; d_gene: .; j_gene: TRBJ2-1; CDR3aa: CSARDSSGIGNEQFF; CDR3nt: TGCAGTGCTAGAGATTCCTCAGGGATAGGAAATGAGCAGTTCTTC
abundance: many; v_gene: TRBV5-1; d_gene: TRBD2; j_gene: TRBJ2-3; CDR3aa: CASSLGTSGLGTQYF; CDR3nt: TGCGCCAGCAGCTTGGGGACTAGCGGACTAGGTACGCAGTATTTT
abundance: many; v_gene: TRBV5-1; d_gene: .; j_gene: TRBJ2-2; CDR3aa: CASSYTLTMNTGELFF; CDR3nt: TGCGCCAGCAGTTACACATTAACGATGAACACCGGGGAGCTGTTTTTT
abundance: many; v_gene: TRBV12-3/TRBV12-4; d_gene: TRBD1; j_gene: TRBJ2-4; CDR3aa: CASSLPTGAENIQYF; CDR3nt: TGTGCCAGCAGTTTACCCACAGGGGCAGAAAACATTCAGTACTTC
abundance: many; v_gene: TRBV19; d_gene: .; j_gene: TRBJ2-6; CDR3aa: CASRNAGGTGANVLTF; CDR3nt: TGTGCCAGTAGGAACGCAGGAGGCACTGGGGCCAACGTCCTGACTTTC
abundance: many; v_gene: TRBV5-5; d_gene: TRBD2; j_gene: TRBJ2-1; CDR3aa: CASSGRPSGGAGQFF; CDR3nt: TGTGCCAGCAGCGGGAGGCCTAGCGGGGGGGCAGGGCAGTTCTTC
abundance: many; v_gene: TRBV3-1; d_gene: TRBD1; j_gene: TRBJ1-6; CDR3aa: CASSSRTGLITLHF; CDR3nt: TGTGCCAGCAGTTCTCGGACAGGGCTTATCACCCTCCACTTT
abundance: many; v_gene: TRBV10-3; d_gene: .; j_gene: TRBJ1-1; CDR3aa: CAISDPKGRTEAFF; CDR3nt: TGTGCCATCAGTGATCCGAAGGGTAGGACTGAAGCTTTCTTT
abundance: few; v_gene: TRBV18; d_gene: .; j_gene: TRBJ1-1; CDR3aa: CASSHGGDTEAFF; CDR3nt: TGTGCCAGCTCGCATGGTGGGGACACTGAAGCTTTCTTT
abundance: many; v_gene: TRBV20-1; d_gene: TRBD2; j_gene: TRBJ2-1; CDR3aa: CSAQSGGARNEQFF; CDR3nt: TGCAGTGCCCAAAGCGGGGGGGCCCGCAATGAGCAGTTCTTC
abundance: many; v_gene: TRBV7-6; d_gene: .; j_gene: TRBJ2-1; CDR3aa: CASSSPRRNEQFF; CDR3nt: TGTGCCAGCAGCTCCCCCCGGCGTAATGAGCAGTTCTTC
abundance: many; v_gene: TRBV6-2/TRBV6-3; d_gene: .; j_gene: TRBJ2-7; CDR3aa: CASSYPAISSYEQYF; CDR3nt: TGTGCCAGCAGTTACCCGGCGATTAGCTCCTACGAGCAGTACTTC
abundance: many; v_gene: TRBV5-6; d_gene: TRBD1; j_gene: TRBJ2-2; CDR3aa: CASSFGQGPTGELFF; CDR3nt: TGTGCCAGCAGCTTTGGACAGGGGCCCACCGGGGAGCTGTTTTTT
abundance: many; v_gene: TRBV6-5; d_gene: .; j_gene: TRBJ1-1; CDR3aa: CASRGLYGEAFF; CDR3nt: TGTGCCAGCAGAGGACTATACGGTGAAGCTTTCTTT
abundance: many; v_gene: TRBV20-1; d_gene: .; j_gene: TRBJ1-3; CDR3aa: CSASPSSGNTIYF; CDR3nt: TGCAGTGCTAGTCCTTCCTCTGGAAACACCATATATTTT
abundance: .; v_gene: TRBV18; d_gene: .; j_gene: TRBJ2-3; CDR3aa: CASSLARLGDTQYF; CDR3nt: TGTGCCAGCTCACTAGCGCGACTTGGTGATACGCAGTATTTT
abundance: many; v_gene: TRBV3-1; d_gene: TRBD2; j_gene: TRBJ2-7; CDR3aa: CASSPAGGQYEQYF; CDR3nt: TGTGCCAGCAGCCCAGCGGGGGGGCAATACGAGCAGTACTTC
abundance: many; v_gene: TRBV3-1; d_gene: .; j_gene: TRBJ2-1; CDR3aa: CASSLLGGPYNEQFF; CDR3nt: TGTGCCAGCAGTCTACTAGGAGGCCCTTACAATGAGCAGTTCTTC
abundance: many; v_gene: TRBV29-1; d_gene: .; j_gene: TRBJ1-2; CDR3aa: CSVVLESGYTF; CDR3nt: TGCAGCGTAGTCCTCGAGAGCGGCTACACCTTC
abundance: many; v_gene: TRBV3-1; d_gene: TRBD1; j_gene: TRBJ1-1; CDR3aa: CASSQDHQGGSEAFF; CDR3nt: TGTGCCAGCAGCCAAGATCACCAGGGGGGCTCTGAAGCTTTCTTT
abundance: many; v_gene: TRBV6-6; d_gene: TRBD1; j_gene: TRBJ1-1; CDR3aa: CASSYLWTGGWNTEAFF; CDR3nt: TGTGCCAGCAGTTACCTTTGGACAGGGGGTTGGAACACTGAAGCCTTCTTT
abundance: many; v_gene: TRBV5-1; d_gene: .; j_gene: TRBJ2-7; CDR3aa: CASSFPDDYEQYF; CDR3nt: TGCGCCAGCAGCTTTCCGGACGATTACGAGCAGTACTTC
abundance: many; v_gene: TRBV12-3/TRBV12-4; d_gene: .; j_gene: TRBJ1-1; CDR3aa: CASSEGVEAFF; CDR3nt: TGTGCCAGCAGTGAGGGAGTTGAAGCTTTCTTT
abundance: many; v_gene: TRBV7-2; d_gene: .; j_gene: TRBJ2-7; CDR3aa: CASSTRTASYEQYF; CDR3nt: TGTGCCAGCAGCACAAGGACAGCCTCCTACGAGCAGTACTTC
abundance: many; v_gene: TRBV7-9; d_gene: .; j_gene: TRBJ1-2; CDR3aa: CASSLETTNYGYTF; CDR3nt: TGTGCCAGCAGCTTAGAGACAACTAACTATGGCTACACCTTC
abundance: many; v_gene: TRBV5-1; d_gene: .; j_gene: TRBJ2-3; CDR3aa: CATHQDPSTDTQYF; CDR3nt: TGCGCCACCCATCAGGACCCTAGCACAGATACGCAGTATTTT
abundance: many; v_gene: TRBV29-1; d_gene: .; j_gene: TRBJ1-5; CDR3aa: CSVERGVGQPQHF; CDR3nt: TGCAGCGTTGAAAGGGGGGTAGGTCAGCCCCAGCATTTT
abundance: many; v_gene: TRBV3-1; d_gene: TRBD2; j_gene: TRBJ2-1; CDR3aa: CASRTSGGNEQFF; CDR3nt: TGTGCCAGCAGGACTAGCGGGGGAAATGAGCAGTTCTTC
abundance: many; v_gene: TRBV25-1; d_gene: .; j_gene: TRBJ1-2; CDR3aa: CASSESTGTGYTF; CDR3nt: TGTGCCAGCAGTGAATCAACGGGGACGGGCTACACCTTC
abundance: many; v_gene: TRBV7-9; d_gene: .; j_gene: TRBJ2-3; CDR3aa: CASSFGYPSTDTQYF; CDR3nt: TGTGCCAGCAGCTTTGGCTACCCCAGCACAGATACGCAGTATTTT
abundance: few; v_gene: TRBV6-5; d_gene: .; j_gene: TRBJ1-4; CDR3aa: CASSQEPEREKLFF; CDR3nt: TGTGCCAGCAGCCAGGAGCCTGAAAGGGAAAAACTGTTTTTT
abundance: many; v_gene: TRBV5-1; d_gene: .; j_gene: TRBJ1-3; CDR3aa: CASRDTPNSGNTIYF; CDR3nt: TGCGCCAGCAGAGATACCCCCAACTCTGGAAACACCATATATTTT
abundance: many; v_gene: TRBV20-1; d_gene: TRBD2; j_gene: TRBJ2-3; CDR3aa: CSARVPLAGEEYF; CDR3nt: TGCAGTGCTAGAGTCCCACTAGCGGGGGAGGAGTATTTT
abundance: many; v_gene: TRBV12-3/TRBV12-4; d_gene: .; j_gene: TRBJ1-5; CDR3aa: CASSLGISNQPQHF; CDR3nt: TGTGCCAGCAGCTTGGGGATTAGCAATCAGCCCCAGCATTTT
abundance: few; v_gene: TRBV5-1; d_gene: .; j_gene: TRBJ2-7; CDR3aa: CASSSLSPGVKEQYF; CDR3nt: TGCGCCAGCAGTTCCTTGTCCCCAGGGGTCAAAGAGCAGTACTTC
abundance: few; v_gene: TRBV12-3/TRBV12-4; d_gene: .; j_gene: TRBJ2-1; CDR3aa: CASSPGGVYNEQFF; CDR3nt: TGTGCCAGCAGCCCTGGGGGAGTTTACAATGAGCAGTTCTTC
abundance: many; v_gene: TRBV5-6; d_gene: TRBD2; j_gene: TRBJ2-7; CDR3aa: CASHTGGELDLEYF; CDR3nt: TGTGCCAGCCATACGGGGGGTGAGCTGGATTTGGAGTACTTC
abundance: many; v_gene: TRBV7-8; d_gene: .; j_gene: TRBJ1-1; CDR3aa: CASTLGGASTEAFF; CDR3nt: TGTGCCAGCACTTTGGGGGGCGCGAGCACTGAAGCTTTCTTT
abundance: many; v_gene: TRBV5-1; d_gene: .; j_gene: TRBJ2-3; CDR3aa: CASSLDKYTDTQYF; CDR3nt: TGCGCCAGCAGCTTGGACAAATACACAGATACGCAGTATTTT
abundance: many; v_gene: TRBV5-6; d_gene: TRBD1; j_gene: TRBJ2-5; CDR3aa: CASSLDQGAPNQETQYF; CDR3nt: TGTGCCAGCAGCTTGGATCAGGGGGCCCCTAATCAAGAGACCCAGTACTTC
abundance: many; v_gene: TRBV5-5; d_gene: .; j_gene: TRBJ2-7; CDR3aa: CASSLEAGYLEQYF; CDR3nt: TGTGCCAGCAGCTTGGAGGCCGGGTACCTCGAGCAGTACTTC
abundance: .; v_gene: TRBV9; d_gene: TRBD1; j_gene: TRBJ1-3; CDR3aa: CASSTRGQGASSGNTIYF; CDR3nt: TGTGCCAGTAGCACCAGGGGACAGGGGGCTAGCTCTGGAAACACCATATATTTT
abundance: many; v_gene: TRBV29-1; d_gene: TRBD1; j_gene: TRBJ1-2; CDR3aa: CSVLDRGIYGYTF; CDR3nt: TGCAGCGTTCTTGACAGGGGTATCTATGGCTACACCTTC
abundance: many; v_gene: TRBV20-1; d_gene: TRBD1; j_gene: TRBJ1-5; CDR3aa: CSAATGGYQPQHF; CDR3nt: TGCAGTGCTGCGACAGGGGGGTATCAGCCCCAGCATTTT